Listed here are 2 T cell receptor beta chains from one sample, sequenced in a study of chemoradiotherapy in HPV16-positive cancers. The table came from immunoSEQ multiplex PCR; TCRdb's copy has only in-frame clones and leaves some out. The data show a few thousand clones, roughly nine tenths seen once. The sequenced sample was tumor tissue, obtained from a patient who underwent chemoradiotherapy. These receptors all come from a human donor with HPV-associated anogenital cancer.

V and J are TRBV7-2 and TRBJ2-4; TRBD1 matches at 9 bases. V shed 4 bases, J shed 1 base, and the junction held 5 bases outside the gene matches. The CDR3 is made up of 16 amino acids. Germline CDR1 reads SGHTA; CDR2 reads FQGNSA. As DNA, the CDR3 is TGTGCCAGCAGCTCATGGACAGGGGAGGCCAAAAACATTCAGTACTTC. It specifies CASSSWTGEAKNIQYF. Full variable domain (outside the CDR3, taken from reference TRBV7-2 and TRBJ2-4): GAGVSQSPSNKVTEKGKDVELRCDPISGHTALYWYRQSLGQGLEFLIYFQGNSAPDKSGLPSDRFSAERTGGSVSTLTIQRTQQEDSAVYLCASSSWTGEAKNIQYFGAGTRLSVL.

This clone was counted once. The chain uses TRBV15 and TRBJ2-1; D not certain. Trimming removed 0 bases from V and 0 bases from J, with 6 bases in between. Germline V CDR1 and CDR2: LNHNV, YYDKDF (reference sequence). CDR3 length equals 15 residues. The CDR3 protein is CATSRDLSSYNEQFF. The CDR3 coding sequence is TGTGCCACCAGCAGAGATCTGAGCTCCTACAATGAGCAGTTCTTC.